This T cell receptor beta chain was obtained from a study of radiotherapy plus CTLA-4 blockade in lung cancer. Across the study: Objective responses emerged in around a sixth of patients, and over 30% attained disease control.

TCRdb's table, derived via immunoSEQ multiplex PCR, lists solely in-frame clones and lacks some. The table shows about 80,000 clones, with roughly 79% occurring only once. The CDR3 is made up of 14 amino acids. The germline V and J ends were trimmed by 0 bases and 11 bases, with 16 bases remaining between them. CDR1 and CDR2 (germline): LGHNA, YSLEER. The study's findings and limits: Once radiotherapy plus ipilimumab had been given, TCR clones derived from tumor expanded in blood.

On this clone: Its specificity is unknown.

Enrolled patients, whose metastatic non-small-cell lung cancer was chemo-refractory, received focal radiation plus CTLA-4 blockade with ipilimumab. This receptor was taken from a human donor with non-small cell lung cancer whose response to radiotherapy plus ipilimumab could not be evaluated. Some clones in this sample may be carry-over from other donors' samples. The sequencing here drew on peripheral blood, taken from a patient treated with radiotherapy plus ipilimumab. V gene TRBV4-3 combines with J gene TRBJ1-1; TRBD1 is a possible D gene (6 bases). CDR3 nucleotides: TGCGCCAGCAGCCAAGATCTAGGGGGGGCGCCTGCTTTCTTT. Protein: CASSQDLGGAPAFF.